Reported below is one T cell receptor (beta chain). Its antigen is as yet unknown. These data belong to a study of cytotoxic CD8 clonotypes in ibrutinib-treated CLL. Study-wide context: Researchers reported about a dozen relapsed/refractory and roughly 15 treatment-naive patients, some 18 of them IGHV unmutated. Response samples came after a median roughly twelve months of treatment, range 6 to 36.

Whole-study findings and limits: Treatment left the uncommon public clonotypes either contracted or stable in frequency. Before falling back toward baseline at progression, clonality had risen at the time of ibrutinib response.

This CDR3 is built from 16 residues. J was trimmed by 1 base and V by 3 bases; bases with no gene match: 6. From germline, CDR1 is MGHRA and CDR2 YSYEKL. Repertoires were generated with immunoSEQ multiplex PCR, while TCRdb's copy carries only in-frame clones and drops some. The table includes about 300,000 clones, about 72% detected once. The sequencing here drew on PBMCs, taken at disease progression, from a patient treated with ibrutinib. This TCR was sampled from a human donor with chronic lymphocytic leukemia. The V and J genes are TRBV4-1 and TRBJ2-7; 10 bases map to TRBD1. CDR3 nucleotide sequence: TGCGCCAGCAGCCAGCCGACAGGGGGCGAATCCTACGAGCAGTACTTC. It yields the protein CASSQPTGGESYEQYF.